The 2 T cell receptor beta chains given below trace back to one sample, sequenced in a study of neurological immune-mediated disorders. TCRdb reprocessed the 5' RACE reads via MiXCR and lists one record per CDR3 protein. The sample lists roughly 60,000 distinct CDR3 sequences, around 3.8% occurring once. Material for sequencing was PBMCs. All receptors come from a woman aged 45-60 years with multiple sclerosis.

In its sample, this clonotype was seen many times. CDR3 loop: CASSLDPSGAYEQYF. The CDR3, as DNA: TGCGCCAGCAGCTTGGATCCCAGCGGGGCCTACGAGCAGTACTTC. The chain carries TRBV5-1 and TRBJ2-7, with TRBD2 identical over 7 bases. V was clipped by 0 bases and J by 2 bases; unmatched bases: 5. Looked up from germline, CDR1 is SGHRS and CDR2 is YFSETQ. The CDR3 length is 15 residues.

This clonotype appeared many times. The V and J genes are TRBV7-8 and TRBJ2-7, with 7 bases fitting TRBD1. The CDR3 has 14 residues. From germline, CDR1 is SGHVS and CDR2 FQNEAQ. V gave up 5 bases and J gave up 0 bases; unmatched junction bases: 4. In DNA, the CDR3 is TGTGCCAGCAGCGAGGGACAGAGCTCCTACGAGCAGTACTTC. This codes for CASSEGQSSYEQYF.